This TCR beta chain comes out of a study of shared clonotypes between healthy human individuals. Overall study: The donor pool was made up of two women and a few men aged 18 to 49.

Sequencing was performed with immunoSEQ multiplex PCR; in TCRdb, only in-frame clones are kept and a portion is missing. The table records approximately 1,500,000 clones, 98% of them present only once. Whole-study findings and limits: Sequencing depth was expected to influence donor clonotype sharing. Across subsets, estimated richness was generally greater for naive than for memory populations.

Concerning this clone itself: What it recognizes is unknown.

The CDR3 runs to 14 residues. V was clipped by 7 bases and J by 2 bases; unmatched bases: 4. Germline lookup yields CDR1 MNHEY and CDR2 SVGAGI. The TCR comes from a man younger than 45 in good health. The sequencing sample was made of naive CD4+ T cells sorted from blood. Subset denoted: CD45RA+ positively selected. The chain combines TRBV6-5 with TRBJ2-3; TRBD2 matches 9 bases. CDR3 DNA sequence: TGTGCCAGCACCTCTAGCGGGACCACAGATACGCAGTATTTT. Its translation: CASTSSGTTDTQYF.